The sequence of this T cell receptor (beta chain) was determined in a study of CD8 T cells in ankylosing spondylitis. Study results and caveats: Some motif variants were previously reported in reactive arthritis synovial fluid and blood. Typical of ankylosing spondylitis blood, it appeared, was a TCR beta motif of 7 or 8 highly homologous variants. As for the disease-linked clones, they showed a CD8+ phenotype and occurred at relatively low frequencies in peripheral blood.

This CDR3 contains 12 residues. Germline CDR1 is LGHNA and CDR2 is YNFKEQ. The germline V and J ends were trimmed by 2 bases and 8 bases, with 6 bases remaining between them. A word on this clonotype: Its antigen is unidentified.

For TCR beta, libraries came from quantitative 5'-RACE with molecular barcodes. TCRdb redid the calling of the 5' RACE reads with MiXCR, one entry per CDR3 protein. The table lists 45,000 to 65,000 distinct CDR3 sequences, less than 8.5% of them singletons. The rearrangement links TRBV4-2 to TRBJ1-4; no definite D call. This receptor was identified in a female donor with ankylosing spondylitis or in good health (not recorded which). Sequenced material: blood, either unsorted or a sorted T cell fraction (not recorded which). The DNA of the CDR3 is TGTGCCAGCAGCCAACTGGGGGAAAAACTGTTTTTT. It is translated as CASSQLGEKLFF.